What follows describes a single T cell receptor (beta chain). No antigen is known for it. V was cut by 2 bases and J by 4 bases, with 16 bases left in between. The CDR3 length is 15 residues. Germline-derived CDR1 and CDR2 are SGHNT and YYREEE (reference sequence). This sample's treatment: roughly 19 received Ad26.COV2.S at low or high dose, single or two shots; several received placebo; per-sample allocation not given. Collection of the samples took place on day 63 after the first injection of vaccine or placebo. This sample stems from a study of Ad26.COV2.S vaccination and SARS-CoV-2 variants. As for the study in general: The authors gave Ad26.COV2.S intramuscularly, either once or twice 56 days apart.

Profiled with immunoSEQ multiplex PCR; TCRdb holds only in-frame clones, not every one. This sample has 400,000 to 500,000 clones, with more than 75% found just once. Regarding the study as a whole: Spike-specific TCR breadth was greater in vaccine than placebo recipients. It was found that vaccine and placebo recipients had similar non-spike TCR breadth.

This TCR came from a person aged 18-60 years who received the Ad26.COV2.S COVID-19 vaccine or a placebo. The chain couples TRBV5-4 to TRBJ2-7, with D tentatively TRBD1 (5 bases). The sequenced sample was peripheral blood, obtained in a trial of Ad26.COV2.S vaccine versus placebo. The CDR3 region is CASSFLGRLDYEQYF. CDR3 DNA sequence: TGTGCCAGCAGCTTCCTGGGGCGATTGGATTACGAGCAGTACTTC.